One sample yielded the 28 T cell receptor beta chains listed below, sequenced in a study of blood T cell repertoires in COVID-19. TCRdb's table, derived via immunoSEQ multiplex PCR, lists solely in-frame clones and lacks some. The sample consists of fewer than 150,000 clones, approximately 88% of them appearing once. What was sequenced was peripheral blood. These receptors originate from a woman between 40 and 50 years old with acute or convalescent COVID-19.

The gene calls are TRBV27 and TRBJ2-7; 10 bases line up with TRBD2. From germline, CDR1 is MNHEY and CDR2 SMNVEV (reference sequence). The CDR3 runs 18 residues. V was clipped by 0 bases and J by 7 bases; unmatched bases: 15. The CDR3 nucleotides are TGTGCCAGCAGTTTATCATTCGGTAGACTAGCGGGTTTGCGGGAGCAGTACTTC. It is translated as CASSLSFGRLAGLREQYF.

CDR3 DNA sequence: TGTGCCAGCGGGGGGAATAATTCACCCCTCCACTTT. Its protein is CASGGNNSPLHF. The chain couples TRBV28 to TRBJ1-6; maybe TRBD1 (5 bases). Germline values: CDR1 MDHEN, CDR2 SYDVKM. V dropped 8 bases and J dropped 5 bases, with 7 bases sitting between them. There are 12 residues in the CDR3.

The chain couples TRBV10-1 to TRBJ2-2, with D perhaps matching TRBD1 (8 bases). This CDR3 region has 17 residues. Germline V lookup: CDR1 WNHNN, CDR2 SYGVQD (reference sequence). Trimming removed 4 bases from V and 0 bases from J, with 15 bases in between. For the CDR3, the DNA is TGCGCCAGCAGTGGACAGGGGAGGGTCGCGAACACCGGGGAGCTGTTTTTT. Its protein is CASSGQGRVANTGELFF.

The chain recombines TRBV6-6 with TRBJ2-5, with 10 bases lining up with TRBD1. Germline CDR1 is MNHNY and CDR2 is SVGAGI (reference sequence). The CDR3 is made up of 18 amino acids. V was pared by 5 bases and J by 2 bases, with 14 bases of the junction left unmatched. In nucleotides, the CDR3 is TGTGCCAGCAGTCCCCGACATGGGGGACAGGGGTTACAAGAGACCCAGTACTTC. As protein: CASSPRHGGQGLQETQYF.

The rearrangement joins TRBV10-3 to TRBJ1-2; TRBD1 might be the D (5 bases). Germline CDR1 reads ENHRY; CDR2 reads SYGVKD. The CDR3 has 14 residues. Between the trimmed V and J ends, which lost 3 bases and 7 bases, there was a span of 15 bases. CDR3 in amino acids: CAISDISTVFGYTF. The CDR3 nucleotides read TGTGCCATCAGTGATATATCGACAGTCTTTGGCTACACCTTC.

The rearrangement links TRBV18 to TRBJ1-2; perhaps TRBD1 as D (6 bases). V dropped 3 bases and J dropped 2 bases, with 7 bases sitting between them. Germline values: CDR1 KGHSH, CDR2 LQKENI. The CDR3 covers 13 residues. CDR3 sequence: CASSPGQNYGYTF. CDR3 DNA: TGTGCCAGCTCACCTGGACAGAACTATGGCTACACCTTC.

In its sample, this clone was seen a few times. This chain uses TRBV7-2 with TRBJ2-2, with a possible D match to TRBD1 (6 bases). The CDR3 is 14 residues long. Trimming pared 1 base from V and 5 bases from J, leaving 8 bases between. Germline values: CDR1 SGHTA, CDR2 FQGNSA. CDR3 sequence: CASSLVGATGELFF. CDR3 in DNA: TGTGCCAGCAGCTTAGTGGGGGCAACCGGGGAGCTGTTTTTT.

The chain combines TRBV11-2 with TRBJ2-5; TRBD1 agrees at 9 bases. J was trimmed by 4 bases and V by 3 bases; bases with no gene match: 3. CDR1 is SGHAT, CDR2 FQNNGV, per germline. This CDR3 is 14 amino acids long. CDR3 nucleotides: TGTGCCAGCAGCTTTTCGACAGGGGGAGAGACCCAGTACTTC. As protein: CASSFSTGGETQYF.

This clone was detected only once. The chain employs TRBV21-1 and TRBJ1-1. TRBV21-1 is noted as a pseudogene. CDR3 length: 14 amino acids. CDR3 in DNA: TGTGCCAGCAGCCCCCGCCGCGAGAACACTGAAGCTTTCTTT. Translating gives CASSPRRENTEAFF.

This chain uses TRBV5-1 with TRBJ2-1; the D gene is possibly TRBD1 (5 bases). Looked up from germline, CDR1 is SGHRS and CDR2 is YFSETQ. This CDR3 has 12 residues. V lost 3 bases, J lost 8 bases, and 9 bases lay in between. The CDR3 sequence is CASSSQGYEQFF. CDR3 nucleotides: TGCGCCAGCAGCTCTCAGGGTTATGAGCAGTTCTTC.

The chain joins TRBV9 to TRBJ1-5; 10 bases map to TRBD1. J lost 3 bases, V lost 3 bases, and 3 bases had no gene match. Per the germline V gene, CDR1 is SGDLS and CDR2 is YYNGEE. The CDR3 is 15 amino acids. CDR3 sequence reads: CASSAGQGFNQPQHF. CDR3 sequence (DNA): TGTGCCAGCAGCGCGGGACAGGGGTTCAATCAGCCCCAGCATTTT.

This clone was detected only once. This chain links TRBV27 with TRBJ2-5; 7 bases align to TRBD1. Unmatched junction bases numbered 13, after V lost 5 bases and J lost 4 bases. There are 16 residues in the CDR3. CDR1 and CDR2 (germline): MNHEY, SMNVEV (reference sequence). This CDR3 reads CASSPRQGLVGETQYF. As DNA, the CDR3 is TGTGCCAGCAGTCCCCGACAGGGTCTTGTGGGAGAGACCCAGTACTTC.

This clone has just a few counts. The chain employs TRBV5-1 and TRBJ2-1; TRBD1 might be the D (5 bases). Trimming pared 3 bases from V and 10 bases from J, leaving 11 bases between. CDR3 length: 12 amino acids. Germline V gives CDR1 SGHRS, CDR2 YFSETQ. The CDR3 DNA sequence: TGCGCCAGCAGCTCGACCACAGGAGAGCAGTTCTTC. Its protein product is CASSSTTGEQFF.

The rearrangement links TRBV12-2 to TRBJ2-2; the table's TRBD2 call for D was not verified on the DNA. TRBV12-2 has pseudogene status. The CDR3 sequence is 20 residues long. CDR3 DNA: TGTGCAAGTCGCTCCATTCCGGGACTAGCGGCCCACGCGAACACCGGGGAGCTGTTTTTT. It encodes CASRSIPGLAAHANTGELFF.

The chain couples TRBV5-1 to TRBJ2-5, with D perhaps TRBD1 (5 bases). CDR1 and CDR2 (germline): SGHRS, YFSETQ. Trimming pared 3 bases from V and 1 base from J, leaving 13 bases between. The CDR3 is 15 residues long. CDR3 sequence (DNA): TGCGCCAGCAGCTGGGTCCAGGGAAGCCAAGAGACCCAGTACTTC. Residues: CASSWVQGSQETQYF.

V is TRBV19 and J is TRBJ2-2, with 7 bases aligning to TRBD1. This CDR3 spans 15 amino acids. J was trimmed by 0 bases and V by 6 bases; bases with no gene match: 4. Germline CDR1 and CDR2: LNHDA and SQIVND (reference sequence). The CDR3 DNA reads TGTGCCAGTAGCCCGACAGGGCCGAACACCGGGGAGCTGTTTTTT. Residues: CASSPTGPNTGELFF.

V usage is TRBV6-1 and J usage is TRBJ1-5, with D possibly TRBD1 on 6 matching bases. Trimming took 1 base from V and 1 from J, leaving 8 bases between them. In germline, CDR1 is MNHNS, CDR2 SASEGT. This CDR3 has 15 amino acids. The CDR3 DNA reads TGTGCCAGCAGTGAAGGGGGGCTGAGCAATCAGCCCCAGCATTTT. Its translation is CASSEGGLSNQPQHF.

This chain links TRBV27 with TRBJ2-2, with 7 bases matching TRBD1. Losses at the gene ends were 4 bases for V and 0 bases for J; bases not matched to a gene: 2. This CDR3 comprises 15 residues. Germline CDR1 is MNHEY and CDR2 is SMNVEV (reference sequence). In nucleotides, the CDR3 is TGTGCCAGCAGTTCCGGGACAGCGAACACCGGGGAGCTGTTTTTT. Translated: CASSSGTANTGELFF.

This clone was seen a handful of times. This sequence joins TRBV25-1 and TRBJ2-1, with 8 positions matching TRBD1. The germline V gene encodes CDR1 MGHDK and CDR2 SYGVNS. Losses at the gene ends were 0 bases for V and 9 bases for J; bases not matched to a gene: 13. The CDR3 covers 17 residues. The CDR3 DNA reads TGTGCCAGCAGTGAATATCGTGGGACAGGTGGAAATAGTGAGCAGTTCTTC. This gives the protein CASSEYRGTGGNSEQFF.

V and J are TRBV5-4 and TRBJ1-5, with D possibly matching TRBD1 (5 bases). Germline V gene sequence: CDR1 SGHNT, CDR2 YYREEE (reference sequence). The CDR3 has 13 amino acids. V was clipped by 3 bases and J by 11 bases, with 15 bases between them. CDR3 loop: CASSSGGESAQHF. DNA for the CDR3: TGTGCCAGCAGCTCCGGGGGGGAATCAGCCCAGCATTTT.

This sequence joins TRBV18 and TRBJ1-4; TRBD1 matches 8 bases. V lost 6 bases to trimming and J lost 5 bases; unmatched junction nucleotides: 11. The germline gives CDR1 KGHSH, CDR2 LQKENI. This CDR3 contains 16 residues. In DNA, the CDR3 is TGTGCCAGCTCGCCCGACAGGGGACCGGGGAATGAAAAACTGTTTTTT. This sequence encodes CASSPDRGPGNEKLFF.

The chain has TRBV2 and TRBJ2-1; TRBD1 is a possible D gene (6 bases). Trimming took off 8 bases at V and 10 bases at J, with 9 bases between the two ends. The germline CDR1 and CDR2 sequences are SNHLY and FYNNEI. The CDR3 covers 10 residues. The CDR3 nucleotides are TGTGCCAGCGCAGACAGGGAGCAGTTCTTC. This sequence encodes CASADREQFF.

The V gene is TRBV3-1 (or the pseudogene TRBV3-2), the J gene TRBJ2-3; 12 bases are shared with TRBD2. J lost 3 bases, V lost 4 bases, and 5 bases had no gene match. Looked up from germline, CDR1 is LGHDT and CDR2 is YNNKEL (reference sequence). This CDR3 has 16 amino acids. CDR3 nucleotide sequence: TGTGCCAGCAGCCGTCGGACTAGCGGGGCTACAGATACGCAGTATTTT. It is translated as CASSRRTSGATDTQYF.

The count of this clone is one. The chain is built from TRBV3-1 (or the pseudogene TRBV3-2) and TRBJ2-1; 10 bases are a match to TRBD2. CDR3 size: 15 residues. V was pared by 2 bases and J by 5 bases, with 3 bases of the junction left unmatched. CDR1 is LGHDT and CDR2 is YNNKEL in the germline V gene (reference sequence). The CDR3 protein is CASSQLAGVDNEQFF. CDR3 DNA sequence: TGTGCCAGCAGCCAACTAGCGGGGGTCGACAATGAGCAGTTCTTC.

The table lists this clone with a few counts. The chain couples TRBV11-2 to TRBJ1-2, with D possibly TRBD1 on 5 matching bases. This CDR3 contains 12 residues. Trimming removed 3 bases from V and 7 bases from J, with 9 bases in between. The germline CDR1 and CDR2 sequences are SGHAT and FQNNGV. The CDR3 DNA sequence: TGTGCCAGCAGCTTGCAGGGCCGTGGCTACACCTTC. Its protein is CASSLQGRGYTF.

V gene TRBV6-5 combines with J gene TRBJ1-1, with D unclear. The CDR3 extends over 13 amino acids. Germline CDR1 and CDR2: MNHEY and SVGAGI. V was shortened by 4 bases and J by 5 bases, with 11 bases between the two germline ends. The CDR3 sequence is CASSFSGGTEAFF. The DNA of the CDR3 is TGTGCCAGCAGTTTCAGCGGAGGGACTGAAGCTTTCTTT.

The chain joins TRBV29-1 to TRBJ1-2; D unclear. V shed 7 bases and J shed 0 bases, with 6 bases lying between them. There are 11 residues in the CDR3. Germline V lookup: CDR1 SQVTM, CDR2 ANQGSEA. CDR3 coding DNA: TGCAGCGGCAGCGCTAACTATGGCTACACCTTC. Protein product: CSGSANYGYTF.

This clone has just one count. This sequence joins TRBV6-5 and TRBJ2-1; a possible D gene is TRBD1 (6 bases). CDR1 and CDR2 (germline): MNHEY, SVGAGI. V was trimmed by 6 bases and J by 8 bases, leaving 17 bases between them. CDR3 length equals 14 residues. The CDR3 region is CASRLGTHRDEQFF. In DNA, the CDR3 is TGTGCCAGCAGATTAGGGACCCACAGGGATGAGCAGTTCTTC.